This TCR beta chain was identified in a study of control samples from healthy donors and cancer patients (dated by TCRdb to the early 2020s). With regard to this clone: There is no known antigen for this receptor. No base quality values were provided; no much bigger clone lies one nucleotide off.

Trimming leaves V shorter by 6 bases and J shorter by 10 bases, with the junction holding 11 bases beyond the gene matches. Including cysteine and phenylalanine, the CDR3 has 15 amino acids. This entry keeps only the CDR3 DNA: 45 bases, framed from base 1. The germline V gene gives CDR1 as MDHEN and CDR2 as SYDVKM. Receptors were amplified or captured by the immunoSEQ multiplex PCR assay. TCRdb took over this immuneACCESS table, retaining in-frame rearrangements with V and J assigned. Such tables are incomplete; in checked studies, under half of the missing clones stem from an unresolved V gene, and the remainder is unexplained. Here the sample has about 180,000 clones; 90% occur a single time. In total, the top ten clones hold 1.4% of the sample.

The specimen was blood. The chain links TRBV28 with TRBJ1-6; TRBD1 fits 8 bases in the junction. The receptor comes from a woman aged 45-60 years in good health. In nucleotides, the sequence is TGTGCCAGCAGCCCGGGACAGGCAAGCGTCTCACCCCTCCACTTT. Its amino acids are CASSPGQASVSPLHF.